These T cell receptor beta chains were read from a single sample in a study of CD8 T cells in ankylosing spondylitis. MiXCR was run by TCRdb on the 5' RACE reads, yielding one entry per CDR3 protein. Of some 400,000 distinct CDR3 sequences listed, more than 20% are singletons. The sequencing sample was made of blood, either unsorted or a sorted T cell fraction (not recorded which). Source of these receptors: a male donor with ankylosing spondylitis. Each CDR3 is given with its conserved first and last residue. The D gene is left open where the match is weak. Clone size appears in some rows only: once, few, many, or a class for an expanded clone.

j_call	d_call	clone_size	v_call	cdr3_aa	cdr3_nt
TRBJ2-2	NA	NA	TRBV20-1	CSAIDGGLGNTGELFF	TGCAGTGCTATTGATGGGGGGCTGGGTAACACCGGGGAGCTGTTTTTT
TRBJ2-3	NA	NA	TRBV5-1	CASSPPWGEGTDTQYF	TGCGCCAGCAGCCCCCCTTGGGGAGAGGGGACAGATACGCAGTATTTT
TRBJ2-2	NA	once	TRBV28	CASSYESDTGELFF	TGTGCCAGCAGTTATGAGTCAGACACCGGGGAGCTGTTTTTT
TRBJ1-6	NA	NA	TRBV5-5	CASSLDGSSYNSPLHF	TGTGCCAGCAGCTTGGATGGGAGCTCCTATAATTCACCCCTCCACTTT
TRBJ1-1	NA	NA	TRBV29-1	CSALKSANTEAFF	TGCAGCGCACTCAAGTCCGCGAACACTGAAGCTTTCTTT
TRBJ1-2	NA	NA	TRBV20-1	CSATNRVPGGYTF	TGCAGTGCTACGAACAGGGTACCGGGTGGCTACACCTTC
TRBJ2-2	TRBD1	many	TRBV11-2	CASSPTGVDGELFF	TGTGCCAGCAGCCCGACAGGGGTTGACGGGGAGCTGTTTTTT
TRBJ2-1	TRBD2	NA	TRBV20-1	CSARGSGTSGSGGQFF	TGCAGTGCTAGAGGCTCCGGGACTAGCGGGAGTGGGGGACAGTTCTTC
TRBJ2-2	NA	NA	TRBV2	CASSYTAGTGELFF	TGTGCCAGCAGTTACACGGCGGGCACCGGGGAGCTGTTTTTT
TRBJ2-1	NA	NA	TRBV30	CAWSVSGDHEQFF	TGTGCCTGGAGTGTATCTGGGGACCATGAGCAGTTCTTC
TRBJ2-1	NA	NA	TRBV7-9	CASSFTPINEQFF	TGTGCCAGCAGCTTTACTCCCATCAATGAGCAGTTCTTC
TRBJ2-5	NA	few	TRBV11-2	CASSETGVQETQYF	TGTGCCAGCAGCGAGACTGGGGTCCAAGAGACCCAGTACTTC
TRBJ2-2	TRBD2	NA	TRBV27	CASRVGRRDTGELFF	TGTGCCAGCAGAGTCGGGAGGCGGGACACCGGGGAGCTGTTTTTT